This TCR beta chain derives from a study of blood T cells in healthy people across ages. General study points: While age rose, TCR beta diversity per million T cells dropped in a roughly linear way. There was no known CMV status for donors, so expanded clonotype changes were possibly confounded.

This clonotype was detected many times. Its antigen is as yet unknown. One junction end disagrees with the germline gene, perhaps due to a read error. The CDR3 totals 15 residues. CDR1 and CDR2 from the germline V gene are SGHRS and YFSETQ. With a J-beta primer mix and a sample-barcoded 5' primer, a second PCR ran about 6 to 11 cycles. All cDNA molecules were each tagged by a template-switch adaptor with 12 random nucleotides. Using its own MiXCR run on the 5' RACE reads, TCRdb lists one record per CDR3 protein. Here the sample spans about 1 million distinct CDR3 sequences, more than 40% being singletons.

Sequenced material: blood. The TCR sequence derives from a woman aged 55-70 years in good health. The chain couples TRBV5-1 to TRBJ2-1; D is undetermined. DNA of the CDR3: TGTGCCAGCAGCTTAGGTCGGAGCTCCTACAATGAGCAGTTCTTC. Residues: CASSLGRSSYNEQFF.